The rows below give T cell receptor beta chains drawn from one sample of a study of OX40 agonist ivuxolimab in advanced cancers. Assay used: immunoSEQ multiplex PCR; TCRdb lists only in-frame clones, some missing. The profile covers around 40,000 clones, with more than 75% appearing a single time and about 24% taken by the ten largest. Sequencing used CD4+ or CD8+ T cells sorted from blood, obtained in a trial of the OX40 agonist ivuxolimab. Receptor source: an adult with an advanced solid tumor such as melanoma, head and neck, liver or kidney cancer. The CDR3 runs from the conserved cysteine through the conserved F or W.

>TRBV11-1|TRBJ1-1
CASSLGLNTEAFF
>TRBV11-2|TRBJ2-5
CASSHYSKRGQETQYF
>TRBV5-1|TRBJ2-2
CASSSIGVTGELFF
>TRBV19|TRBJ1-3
CATRSSGNTIYF
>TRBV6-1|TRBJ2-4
CASSPAPKNIQYF
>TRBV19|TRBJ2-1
CASNDRGSDNEQFF
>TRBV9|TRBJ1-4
CASSVEGEKLFF
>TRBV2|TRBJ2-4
CAISDEGAANIQYF
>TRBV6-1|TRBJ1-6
CASGEAGNSPLHF
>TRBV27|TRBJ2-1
CASSPEFKYRSPYNEQFF
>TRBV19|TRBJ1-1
CASTPLAGTVGTEAFF
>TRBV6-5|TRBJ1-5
CASGRNQPQHF
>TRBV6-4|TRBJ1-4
CASSWYFNEKLFF
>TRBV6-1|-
CASSETGSEQYF
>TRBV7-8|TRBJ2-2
CASSERRRWELFF
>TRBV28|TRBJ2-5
CASSLAGSIETQYF
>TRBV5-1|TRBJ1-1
CASSEGQGSMNTEAFF
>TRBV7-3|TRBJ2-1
CASSPSGGTYNEQFF
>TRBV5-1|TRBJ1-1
CASSPSGTEAFF
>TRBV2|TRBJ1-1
CASSDQGRKTEAFF
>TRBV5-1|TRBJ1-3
CASSLAGVPVGNTIYF
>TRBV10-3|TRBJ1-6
CAISESGQGARSPLHF
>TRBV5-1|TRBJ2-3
CASSAAGAYTDTQYF
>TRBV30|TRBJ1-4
CAWTPGLREKLFF
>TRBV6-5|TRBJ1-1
CASSYVARGATEAFF
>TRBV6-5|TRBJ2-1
CASKGFSYNEQFF